This TCR beta chain was sequenced for a study of cytomegalovirus exposure and HLA in healthy donors. In this sample, this clone turned up once. Its specificity is not known. At one of its ends the junction is not consistent with the germline gene, which may arise from a read error. Use of 60 Vbeta and 13 Jbeta primers characterized the PCR. Authors' data handling: There were about 80 million unique TCR beta chains by a later count, and about 11 million of them were shared. Using immunoSEQ multiplex PCR, the repertoire was profiled, and TCRdb retains in-frame clones only, with some absent. V and J calls and clone size are as listed in that table; D and trimming were resolved from the DNA. Here the sample spans 190,000 or so clones, roughly four fifths being singletons. Study results and limitations: Per a later analysis, roughly 17,000 TCR beta sequences showed association with HLA alleles at 0.05 false discovery rate. Most CMV-associated TCR beta chains were later found to appear HLA-restricted.

The CDR3 has 16 residues. CDR1 and CDR2 from the germline V gene are SEHNR and FQNEAQ (reference sequence). This chain joins TRBV7-9 and TRBJ2-3, with 7 bases that match TRBD2. Input material: PBMCs. The receptor was derived from a man over 45 in good health and CMV-seronegative. This chain's CDR3 is CSSSSTSLRFTDTQYF. Here the CDR3 DNA reads TGTTCCAGCAGCTCGACTAGCCTCCGCTTCACAGATACGCAGTATTTT.